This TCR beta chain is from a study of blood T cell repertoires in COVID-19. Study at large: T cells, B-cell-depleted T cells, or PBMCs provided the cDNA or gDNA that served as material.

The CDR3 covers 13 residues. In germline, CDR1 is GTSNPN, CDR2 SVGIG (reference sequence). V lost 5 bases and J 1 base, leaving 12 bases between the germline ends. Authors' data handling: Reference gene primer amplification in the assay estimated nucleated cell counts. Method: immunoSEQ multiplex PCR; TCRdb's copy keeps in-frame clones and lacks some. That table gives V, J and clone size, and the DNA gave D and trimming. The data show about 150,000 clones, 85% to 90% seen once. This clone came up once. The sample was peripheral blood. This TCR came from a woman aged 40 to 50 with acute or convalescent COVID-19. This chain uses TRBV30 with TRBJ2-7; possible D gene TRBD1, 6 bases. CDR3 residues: CAWGGGQSYEQYF. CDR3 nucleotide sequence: TGTGCCTGGGGGGGTGGACAGTCCTACGAGCAGTACTTC.